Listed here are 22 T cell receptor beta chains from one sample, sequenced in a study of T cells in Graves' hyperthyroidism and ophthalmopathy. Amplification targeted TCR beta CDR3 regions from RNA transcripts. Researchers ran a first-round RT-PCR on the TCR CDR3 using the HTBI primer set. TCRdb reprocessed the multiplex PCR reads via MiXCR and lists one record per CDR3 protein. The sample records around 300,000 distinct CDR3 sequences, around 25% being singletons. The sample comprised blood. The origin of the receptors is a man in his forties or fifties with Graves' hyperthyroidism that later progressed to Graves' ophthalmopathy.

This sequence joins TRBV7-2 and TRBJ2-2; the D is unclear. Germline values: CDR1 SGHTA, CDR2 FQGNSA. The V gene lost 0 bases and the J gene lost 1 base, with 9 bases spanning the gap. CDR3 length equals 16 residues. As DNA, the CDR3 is TGTGCCAGCAGCTTAGCAGGAACAGAGAACACCGGGGAGCTGTTTTTT. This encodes CASSLAGTENTGELFF.

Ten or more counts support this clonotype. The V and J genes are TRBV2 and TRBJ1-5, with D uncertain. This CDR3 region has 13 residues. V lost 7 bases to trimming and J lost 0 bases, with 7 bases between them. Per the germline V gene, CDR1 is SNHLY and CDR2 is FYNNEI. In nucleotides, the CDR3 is TGTGCCAGCATGCAAGATAGCAATCAGCCCCAGCATTTT. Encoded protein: CASMQDSNQPQHF. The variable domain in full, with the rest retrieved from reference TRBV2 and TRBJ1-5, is EPEVTQTPSHQVTQMGQEVILRCVPISNHLYFYWYRQILGQKVEFLVSFYNNEISEKSEIFDDQFSVERPDGSNFTLKIRSTKLEDSAMYFCASMQDSNQPQHFGDGTRLSIL.

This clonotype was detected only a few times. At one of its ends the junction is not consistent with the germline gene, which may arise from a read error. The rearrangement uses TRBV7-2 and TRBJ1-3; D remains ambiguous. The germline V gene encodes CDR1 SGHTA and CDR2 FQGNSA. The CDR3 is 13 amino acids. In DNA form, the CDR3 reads TGTGCCAGCAGTTTAGACCTCCGTTGGACCATATATTTT. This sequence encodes CASSLDLRWTIYF.

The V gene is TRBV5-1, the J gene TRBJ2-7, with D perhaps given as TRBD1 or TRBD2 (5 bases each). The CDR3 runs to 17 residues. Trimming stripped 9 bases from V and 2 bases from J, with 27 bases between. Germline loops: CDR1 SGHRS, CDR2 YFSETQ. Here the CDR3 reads CAIEPGTRKSATYEQYF. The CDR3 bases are TGCGCCATCGAACCGGGGACCCGTAAATCCGCGACCTACGAGCAGTACTTC. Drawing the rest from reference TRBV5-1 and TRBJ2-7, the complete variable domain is KAGVTQTPRYLIKTRGQQVTLSCSPISGHRSVSWYQQTPGQGLQFLFEYFSETQRNKGNFPGRFSGRQFSNSRSEMNVSTLELGDSALYLCAIEPGTRKSATYEQYFGPGTRLTVT.

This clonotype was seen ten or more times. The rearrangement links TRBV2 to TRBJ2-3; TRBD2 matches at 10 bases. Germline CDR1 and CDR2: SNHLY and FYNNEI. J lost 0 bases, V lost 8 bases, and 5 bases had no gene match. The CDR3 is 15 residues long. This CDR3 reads CASLILAGSTDTQYF. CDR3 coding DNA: TGTGCCAGCCTAATACTAGCGGGAAGCACAGATACGCAGTATTTT.

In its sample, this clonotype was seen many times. CDR3 residues: CASSQVALDTEAFF. The DNA for the CDR3 is TGCGCCAGCAGCCAAGTTGCGTTAGACACTGAAGCTTTCTTT. This rearrangement joins TRBV4-1 to TRBJ1-1; D is unclear. The CDR3 runs 14 residues. V was clipped by 1 base and J by 3 bases, with 9 bases between them. Germline V gene sequence: CDR1 MGHRA, CDR2 YSYEKL.

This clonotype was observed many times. This CDR3 reads CSARVWPRPTEAFF. The CDR3 DNA reads TGCAGTGCTAGAGTTTGGCCTCGACCCACTGAAGCTTTCTTT. The V call is TRBV20-1, the J call TRBJ1-1; the D is unclear. V dropped 1 base and J dropped 4 bases, with 13 bases sitting between them. The CDR3 sequence is 14 residues long. CDR1 DFQATT and CDR2 SNEGSKA come from the germline V gene (reference sequence).

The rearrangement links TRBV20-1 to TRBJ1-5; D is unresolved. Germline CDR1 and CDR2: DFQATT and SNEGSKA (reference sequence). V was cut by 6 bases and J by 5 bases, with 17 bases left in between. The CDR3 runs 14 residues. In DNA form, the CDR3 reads TGCAGTGCAAACGACTTGACGCGGGATCAGCCCCAGCATTTT. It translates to CSANDLTRDQPQHF.

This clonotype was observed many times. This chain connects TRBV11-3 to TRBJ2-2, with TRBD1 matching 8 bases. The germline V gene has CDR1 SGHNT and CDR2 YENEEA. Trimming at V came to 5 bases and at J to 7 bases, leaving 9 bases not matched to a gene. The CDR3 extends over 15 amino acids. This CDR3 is CASSPTDRVFGELFF. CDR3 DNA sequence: TGTGCCAGCAGCCCGACGGACAGGGTTTTCGGGGAGCTGTTTTTT.

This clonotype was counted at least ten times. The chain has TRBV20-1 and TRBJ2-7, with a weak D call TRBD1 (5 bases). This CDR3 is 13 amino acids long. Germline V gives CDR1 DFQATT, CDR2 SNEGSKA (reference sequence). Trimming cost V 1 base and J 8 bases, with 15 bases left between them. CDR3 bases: TGCAGTGCTAGAGGGACAACCCGGACCAAGCAGTACTTC. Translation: CSARGTTRTKQYF.

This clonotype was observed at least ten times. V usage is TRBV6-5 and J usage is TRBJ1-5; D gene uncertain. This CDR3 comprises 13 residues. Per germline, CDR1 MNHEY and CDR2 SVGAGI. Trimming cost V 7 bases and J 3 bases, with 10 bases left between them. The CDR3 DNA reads TGTGCCAGCATTCGGGGAAACAATCAGCCCCAGCATTTT. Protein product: CASIRGNNQPQHF.

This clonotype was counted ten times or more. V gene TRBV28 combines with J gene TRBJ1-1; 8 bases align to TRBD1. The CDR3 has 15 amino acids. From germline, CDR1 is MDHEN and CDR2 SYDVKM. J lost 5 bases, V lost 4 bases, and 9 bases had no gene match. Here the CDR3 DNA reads TGTGCCAGCAGTTCGCCAGGGGGCAGGTATACTGAAGCTTTCTTT. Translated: CASSSPGGRYTEAFF.

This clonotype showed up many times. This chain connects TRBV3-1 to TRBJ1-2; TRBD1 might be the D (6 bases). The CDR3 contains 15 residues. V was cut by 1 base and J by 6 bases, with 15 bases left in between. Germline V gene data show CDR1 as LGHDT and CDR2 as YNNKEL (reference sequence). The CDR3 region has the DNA TGTGCCAGCAGCCAAGTGGTAGGGGGGTCCGATGGCTACACCTTC. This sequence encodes CASSQVVGGSDGYTF. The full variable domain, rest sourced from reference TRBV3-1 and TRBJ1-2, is DTAVSQTPKYLVTQMGNDKSIKCEQNLGHDTMYWYKQDSKKFLKIMFSYNNKELIINETVPNRFSPKSPDKAHLNLHINSLELGDSAVYFCASSQVVGGSDGYTFGSGTRLTVV.

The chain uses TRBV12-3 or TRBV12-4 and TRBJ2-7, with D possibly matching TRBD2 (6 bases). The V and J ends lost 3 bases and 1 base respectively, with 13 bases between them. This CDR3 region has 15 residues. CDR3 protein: CASSLFGGLSYEQYF. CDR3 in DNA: TGTGCCAGCAGTTTGTTCGGAGGGCTATCCTACGAGCAGTACTTC.

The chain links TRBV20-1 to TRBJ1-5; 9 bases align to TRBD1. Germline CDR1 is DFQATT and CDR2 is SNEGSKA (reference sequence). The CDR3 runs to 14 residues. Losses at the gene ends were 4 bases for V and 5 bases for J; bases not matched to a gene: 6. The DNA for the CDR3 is TGCAGTGCTACTACCGGGACAGGGTATCAGCCCCAGCATTTT. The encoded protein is CSATTGTGYQPQHF.

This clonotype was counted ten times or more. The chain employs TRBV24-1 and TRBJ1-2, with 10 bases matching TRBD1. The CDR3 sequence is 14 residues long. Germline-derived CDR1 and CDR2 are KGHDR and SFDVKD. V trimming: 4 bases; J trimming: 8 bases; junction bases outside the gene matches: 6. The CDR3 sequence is CATSETGTGVGYTF. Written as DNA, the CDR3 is TGTGCCACCAGTGAGACCGGGACAGGGGTAGGCTACACCTTC.

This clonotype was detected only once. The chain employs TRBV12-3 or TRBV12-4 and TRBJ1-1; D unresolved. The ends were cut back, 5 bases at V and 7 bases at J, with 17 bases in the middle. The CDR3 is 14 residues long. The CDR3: CASSPSSEGIEAFF. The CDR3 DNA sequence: TGTGCCAGCAGTCCTAGTTCCGAGGGAATTGAAGCTTTCTTT.

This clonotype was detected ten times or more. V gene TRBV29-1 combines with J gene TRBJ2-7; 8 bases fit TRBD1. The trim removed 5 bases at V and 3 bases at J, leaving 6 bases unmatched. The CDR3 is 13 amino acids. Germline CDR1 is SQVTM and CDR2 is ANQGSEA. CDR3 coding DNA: TGCAGCGTTCTCGGGACAGGAGACTACGAGCAGTACTTC. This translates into CSVLGTGDYEQYF.

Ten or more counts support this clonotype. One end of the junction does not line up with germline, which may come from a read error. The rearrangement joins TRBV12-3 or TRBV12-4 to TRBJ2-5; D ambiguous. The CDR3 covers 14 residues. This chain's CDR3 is CASSLGLTEEIQYF. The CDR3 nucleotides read TGTGCCAGCAGTTTAGGGCTGACCGAAGAGATCCAGTACTTC.

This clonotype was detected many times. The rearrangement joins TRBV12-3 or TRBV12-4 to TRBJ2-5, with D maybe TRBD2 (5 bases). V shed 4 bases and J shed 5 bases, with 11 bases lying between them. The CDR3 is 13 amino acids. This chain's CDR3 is CASSWSGHETQYF. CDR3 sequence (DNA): TGTGCCAGCAGTTGGAGCGGCCACGAGACCCAGTACTTC.

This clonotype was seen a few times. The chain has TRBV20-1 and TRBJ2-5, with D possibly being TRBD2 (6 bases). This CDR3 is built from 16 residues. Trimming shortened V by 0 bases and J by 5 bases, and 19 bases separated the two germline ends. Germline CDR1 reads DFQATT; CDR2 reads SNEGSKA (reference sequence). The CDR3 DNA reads TGCAGTGCTAGAGATCAGGGTGTGGCGGGGTTCGAGACCCAGTACTTC. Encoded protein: CSARDQGVAGFETQYF.

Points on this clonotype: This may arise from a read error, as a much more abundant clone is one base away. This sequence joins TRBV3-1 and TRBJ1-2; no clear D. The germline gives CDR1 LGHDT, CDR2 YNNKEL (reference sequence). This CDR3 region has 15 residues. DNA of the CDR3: TGTGCCAGCACCCCCGGTGAAAGAAAAAACTATGGCCACACCTTC. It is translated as CASTPGERKNYGHTF.